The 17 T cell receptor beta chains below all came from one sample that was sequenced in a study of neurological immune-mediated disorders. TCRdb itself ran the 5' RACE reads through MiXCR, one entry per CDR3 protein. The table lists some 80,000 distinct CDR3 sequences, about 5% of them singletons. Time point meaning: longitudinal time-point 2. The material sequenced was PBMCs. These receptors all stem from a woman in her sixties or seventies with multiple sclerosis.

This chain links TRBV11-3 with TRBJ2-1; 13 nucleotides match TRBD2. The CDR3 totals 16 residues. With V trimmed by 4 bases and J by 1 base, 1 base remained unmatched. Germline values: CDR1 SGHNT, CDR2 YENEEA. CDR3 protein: CASSSTSGGSYNEQFF. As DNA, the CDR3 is TGTGCCAGCAGCTCGACTAGCGGGGGGTCCTACAATGAGCAGTTCTTC.

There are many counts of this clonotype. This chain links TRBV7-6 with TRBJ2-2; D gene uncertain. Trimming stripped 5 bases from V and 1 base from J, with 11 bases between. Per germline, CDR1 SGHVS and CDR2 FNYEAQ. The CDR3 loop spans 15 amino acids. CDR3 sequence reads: CASSPRALNTGELFF. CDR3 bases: TGTGCCAGCAGCCCAAGGGCCCTGAACACCGGGGAGCTGTTTTTT.

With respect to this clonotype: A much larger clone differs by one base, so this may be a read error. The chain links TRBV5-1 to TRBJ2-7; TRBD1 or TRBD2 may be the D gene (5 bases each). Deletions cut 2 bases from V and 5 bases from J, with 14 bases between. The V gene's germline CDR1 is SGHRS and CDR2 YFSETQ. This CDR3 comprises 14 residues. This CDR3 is CASSFPGTLDEQYF. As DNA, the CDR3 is TGCGCCAGCAGCTTTCCCGGGACGCTAGACGAGCAGTACTTC.

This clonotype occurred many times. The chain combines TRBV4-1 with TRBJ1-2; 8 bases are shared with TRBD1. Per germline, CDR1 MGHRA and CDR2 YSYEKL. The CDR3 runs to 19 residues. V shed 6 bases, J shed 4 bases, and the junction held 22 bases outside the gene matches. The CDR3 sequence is CASSLTTFDRGGSVYGYTF. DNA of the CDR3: TGCGCCAGCAGTCTAACAACCTTCGACAGGGGAGGAAGTGTCTATGGCTACACCTTC.

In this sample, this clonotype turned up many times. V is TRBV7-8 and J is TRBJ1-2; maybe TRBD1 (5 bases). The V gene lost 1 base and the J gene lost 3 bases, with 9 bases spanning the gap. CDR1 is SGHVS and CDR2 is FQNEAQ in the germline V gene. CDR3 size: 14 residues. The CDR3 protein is CASSLVMTDYGYTF. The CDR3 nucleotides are TGTGCCAGCAGCTTAGTGATGACAGACTATGGCTACACCTTC.

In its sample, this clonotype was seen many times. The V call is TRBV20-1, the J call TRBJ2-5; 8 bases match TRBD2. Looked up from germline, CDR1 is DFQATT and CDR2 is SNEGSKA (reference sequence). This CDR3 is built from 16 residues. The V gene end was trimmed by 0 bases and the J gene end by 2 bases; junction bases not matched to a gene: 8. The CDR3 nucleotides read TGCAGTGCTAGAGATATCACAGCGGGGGTTCAAGAGACCCAGTACTTC. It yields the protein CSARDITAGVQETQYF.

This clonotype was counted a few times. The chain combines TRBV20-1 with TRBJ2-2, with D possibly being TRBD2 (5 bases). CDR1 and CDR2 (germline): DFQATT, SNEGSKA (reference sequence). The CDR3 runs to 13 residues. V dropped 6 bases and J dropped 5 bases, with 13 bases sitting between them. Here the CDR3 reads CSAPRPGTGELFF. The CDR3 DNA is TGCAGTGCCCCTCGACCGGGAACCGGGGAGCTGTTTTTT.

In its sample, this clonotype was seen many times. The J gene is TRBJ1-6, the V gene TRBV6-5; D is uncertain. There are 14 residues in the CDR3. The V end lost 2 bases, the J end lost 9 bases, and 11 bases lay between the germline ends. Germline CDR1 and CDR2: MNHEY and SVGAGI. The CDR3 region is CASSYVPLASPLHF. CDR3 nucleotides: TGTGCCAGCAGTTACGTGCCCTTGGCTTCACCCCTCCACTTT.

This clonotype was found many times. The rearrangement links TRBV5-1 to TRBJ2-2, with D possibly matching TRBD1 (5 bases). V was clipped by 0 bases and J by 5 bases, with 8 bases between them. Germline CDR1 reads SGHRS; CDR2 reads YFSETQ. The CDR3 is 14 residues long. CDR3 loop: CASSLGQSTGELFF. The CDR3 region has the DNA TGCGCCAGCAGCTTGGGACAGAGTACCGGGGAGCTGTTTTTT.

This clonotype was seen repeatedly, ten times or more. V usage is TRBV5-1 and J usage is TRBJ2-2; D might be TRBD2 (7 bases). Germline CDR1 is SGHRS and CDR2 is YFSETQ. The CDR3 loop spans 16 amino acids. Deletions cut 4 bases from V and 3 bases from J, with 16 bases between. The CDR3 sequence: CASSPLGGADTGELFF. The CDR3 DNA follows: TGCGCCAGCAGCCCCTTGGGGGGGGCCGACACCGGGGAGCTGTTTTTT.

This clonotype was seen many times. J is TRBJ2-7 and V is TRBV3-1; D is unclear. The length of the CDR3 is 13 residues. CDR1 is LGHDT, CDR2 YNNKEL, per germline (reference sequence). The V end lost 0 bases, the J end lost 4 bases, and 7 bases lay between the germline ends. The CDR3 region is CASSQDWSYEQYF. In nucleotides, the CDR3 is TGTGCCAGCAGCCAAGATTGGAGTTACGAGCAGTACTTC.

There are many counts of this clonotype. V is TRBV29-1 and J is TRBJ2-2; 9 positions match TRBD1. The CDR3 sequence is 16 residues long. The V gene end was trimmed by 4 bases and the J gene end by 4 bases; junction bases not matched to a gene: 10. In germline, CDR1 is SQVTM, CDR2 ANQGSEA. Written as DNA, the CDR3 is TGCAGCGTTGCAGGACAGGGGTTGGAAGGCACCGGGGAGCTGTTTTTT. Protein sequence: CSVAGQGLEGTGELFF.

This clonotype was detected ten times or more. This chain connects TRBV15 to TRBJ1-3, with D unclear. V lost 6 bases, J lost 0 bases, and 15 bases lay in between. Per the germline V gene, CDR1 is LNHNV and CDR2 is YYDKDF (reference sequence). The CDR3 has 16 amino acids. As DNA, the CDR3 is TGTGCCACCAGAAATCTGACACTCTCCTCTGGAAACACCATATATTTT. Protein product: CATRNLTLSSGNTIYF.

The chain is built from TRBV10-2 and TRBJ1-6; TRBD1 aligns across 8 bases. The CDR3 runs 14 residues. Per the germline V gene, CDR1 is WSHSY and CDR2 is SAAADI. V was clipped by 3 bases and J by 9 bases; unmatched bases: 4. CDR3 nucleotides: TGCGCCAGCAGTGAAATGGACAGGGTTTCACCCCTCCACTTT. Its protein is CASSEMDRVSPLHF.

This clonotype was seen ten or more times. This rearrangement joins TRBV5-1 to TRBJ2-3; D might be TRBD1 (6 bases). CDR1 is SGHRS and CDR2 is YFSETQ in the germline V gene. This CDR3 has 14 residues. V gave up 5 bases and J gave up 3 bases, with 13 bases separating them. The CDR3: CASSSGGRTDTQYF. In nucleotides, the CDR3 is TGCGCCAGCAGTTCTGGGGGCCGGACAGATACGCAGTATTTT.

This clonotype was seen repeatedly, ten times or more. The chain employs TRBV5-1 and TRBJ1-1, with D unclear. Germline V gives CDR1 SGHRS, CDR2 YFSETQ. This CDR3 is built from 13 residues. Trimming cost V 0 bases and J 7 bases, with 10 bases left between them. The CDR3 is CASSLAVGYEAFF. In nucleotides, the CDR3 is TGCGCCAGCAGCTTGGCCGTAGGCTATGAAGCTTTCTTT.

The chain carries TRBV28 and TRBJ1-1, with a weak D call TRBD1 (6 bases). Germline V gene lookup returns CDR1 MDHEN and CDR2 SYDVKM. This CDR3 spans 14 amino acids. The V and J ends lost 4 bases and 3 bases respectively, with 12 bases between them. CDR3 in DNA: TGTGCCAGCAGTTCGGGGGCAGGGGACACTGAAGCTTTCTTT. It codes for CASSSGAGDTEAFF.